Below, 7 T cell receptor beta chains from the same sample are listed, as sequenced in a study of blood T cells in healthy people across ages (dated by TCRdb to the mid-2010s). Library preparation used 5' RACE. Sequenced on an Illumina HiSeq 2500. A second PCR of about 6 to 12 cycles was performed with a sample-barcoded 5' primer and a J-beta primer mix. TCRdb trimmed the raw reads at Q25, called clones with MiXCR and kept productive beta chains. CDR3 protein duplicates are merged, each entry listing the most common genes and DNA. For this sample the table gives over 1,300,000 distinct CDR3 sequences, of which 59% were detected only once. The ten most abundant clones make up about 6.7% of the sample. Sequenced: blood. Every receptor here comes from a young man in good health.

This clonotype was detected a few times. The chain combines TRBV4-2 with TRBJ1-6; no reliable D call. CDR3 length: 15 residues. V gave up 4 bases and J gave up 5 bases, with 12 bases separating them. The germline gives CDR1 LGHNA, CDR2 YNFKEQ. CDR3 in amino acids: CASSLTGGNNSPLHF. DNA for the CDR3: TGTGCCAGCAGCCTCACCGGTGGCAATAATTCACCCCTCCACTTT.

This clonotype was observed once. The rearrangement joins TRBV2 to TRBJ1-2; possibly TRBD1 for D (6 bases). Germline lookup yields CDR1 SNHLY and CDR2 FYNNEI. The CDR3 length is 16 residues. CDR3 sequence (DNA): TGTGCGGCGGGGTACAGGGCCCACCCCTATAACTATGGCTACACCTTC. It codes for CAAGYRAHPYNYGYTF. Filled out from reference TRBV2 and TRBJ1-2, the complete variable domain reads EPEVTQTPSHQVTQMGQEVILRCVPISNHLYFYWYRQILGQKVEFLVSFYNNEISEKSEIFDDQFSVERPDGSNFTLKIRSTKLEDSAMYFCAAGYRAHPYNYGYTFGSGTRLTVV.

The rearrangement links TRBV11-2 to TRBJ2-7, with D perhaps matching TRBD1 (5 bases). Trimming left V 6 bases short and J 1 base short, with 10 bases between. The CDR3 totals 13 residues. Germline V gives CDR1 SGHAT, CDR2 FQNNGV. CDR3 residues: CASRTVNSYEQYF. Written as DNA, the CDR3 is TGTGCCAGCAGGACAGTAAATTCCTACGAGCAGTACTTC.

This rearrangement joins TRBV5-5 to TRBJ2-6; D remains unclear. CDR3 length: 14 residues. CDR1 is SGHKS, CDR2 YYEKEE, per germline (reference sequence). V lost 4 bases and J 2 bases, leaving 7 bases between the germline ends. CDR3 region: CASSPTTGANVLTF. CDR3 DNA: TGTGCCAGCAGCCCAACGACTGGGGCCAACGTCCTGACTTTC.

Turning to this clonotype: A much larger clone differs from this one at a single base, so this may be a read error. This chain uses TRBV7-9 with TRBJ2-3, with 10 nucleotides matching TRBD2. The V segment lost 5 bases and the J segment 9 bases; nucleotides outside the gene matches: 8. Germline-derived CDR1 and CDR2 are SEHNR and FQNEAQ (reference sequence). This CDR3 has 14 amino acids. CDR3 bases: TGTGCCAGCAGCGTAGTACTAGCGGGGAGCACGCAGTATTTT. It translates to CASSVVLAGSTQYF.

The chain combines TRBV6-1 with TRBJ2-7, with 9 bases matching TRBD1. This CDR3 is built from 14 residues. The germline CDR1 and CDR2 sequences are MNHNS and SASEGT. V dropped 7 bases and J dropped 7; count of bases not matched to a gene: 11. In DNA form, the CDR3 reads TGTGCCAGCAAATCAGACAGGGGGTTGATGGAGCAGTACTTC. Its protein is CASKSDRGLMEQYF.

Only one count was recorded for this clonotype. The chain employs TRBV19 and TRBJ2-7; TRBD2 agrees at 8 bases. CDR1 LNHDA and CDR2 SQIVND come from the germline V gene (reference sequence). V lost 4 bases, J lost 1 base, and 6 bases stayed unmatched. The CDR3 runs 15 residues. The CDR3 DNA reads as TGTGCCAGTAGTAGAGCGGGAGCGGGATCCTACGAGCAGTACTTC. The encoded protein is CASSRAGAGSYEQYF.